Listed below are T cell receptor beta chains from one sample, sequenced in a study of vaccination and CD4 T cells after COVID-19. TCRdb processed the PCR reads anew with MiXCR; each CDR3 protein has one entry. The data hold approximately 7,000 distinct CDR3 sequences, with roughly 67% observed a single time. These TCRs' antigens remain unknown. Sequencing input: CD4+ T cells from blood, cultured in vitro. The source of these receptors is a human donor who had recovered from COVID-19. Each CDR3 is given with its conserved first and last residue. The D gene is left open where the match is weak. Clone size is given for some rows only: seen once, a few or many times, or a class if the clone is expanded.

j_gene	abundance	v_gene	len	d_gene	CDR3nt	CDR3aa
TRBJ1-2	-	TRBV20-1	14	TRBD1	TGCAGTGCCAAAAGGACAGGGGAGTCGGAAGGCTACACCTTC	CSAKRTGESEGYTF
TRBJ2-5	-	TRBV6-2/TRBV6-3	15	-	TGTGCCAGCAGTTACTCGTTCGCCAGCGAAGAGACCCAGTACTTC	CASSYSFASEETQYF
TRBJ2-5	few	TRBV5-4	12	-	TGTGCCAGCAGCTTGAGATGGGAGACCCAGTACTTC	CASSLRWETQYF
TRBJ1-1	-	TRBV7-8	12	-	TGTGCCAGCAGTCGCATATACACTGAAGCTTTCTTT	CASSRIYTEAFF
TRBJ1-1	-	TRBV19	20	-	TGTGCCAGTAGTACCAACCCGACCGCTACAGGGCGGTTTCGGAACACTGAAGCTTTCTTT	CASSTNPTATGRFRNTEAFF
TRBJ1-2	-	TRBV29-1	14	-	TGCAGCGTTGTCTTTCGGCCCCTGGAGGAGGGCTACACCTTC	CSVVFRPLEEGYTF
TRBJ2-5	-	TRBV7-6	15	-	TGTGCTAGCAGCTCGAAAAGGGGATTCGGGGAGACCCAGTACTTC	CASSSKRGFGETQYF
TRBJ1-2	few	TRBV7-2	15	-	TGTGCCAGCAGCTTGAATAGGGGGGCTAACTATGGCTACACCTTC	CASSLNRGANYGYTF
TRBJ1-2	once	TRBV6-1	12	-	TGTGCCAGCAATACAGCTAACTATGGCTACACCTTC	CASNTANYGYTF
TRBJ1-2	few	TRBV24-1	13	-	TGTGCCACCAGTGATGCGTCTGGCTATGGCTACACCTTC	CATSDASGYGYTF
TRBJ1-1	-	TRBV5-1	16	-	TGCGCCAGCAGCTTGTTAGGCAGGGGAATGAACACTGAAGCTTTCTTT	CASSLLGRGMNTEAFF
TRBJ1-1	once	TRBV7-3	16	-	TGTGCCAGCAGCTTAACGGGGCCGGGAAGAGGCACTGAAGCTTTCTTT	CASSLTGPGRGTEAFF
TRBJ2-3	-	TRBV27	16	-	TGTGCCAGCAGTTTATCGAGTCCTTCTCTCACAGATACGCAGTATTTT	CASSLSSPSLTDTQYF
TRBJ2-5	few	TRBV2	12	TRBD1	TGTGCCAGCGGGACAGTTCAAGAGACCCAGTACTTC	CASGTVQETQYF
TRBJ1-5	few	TRBV6-5	14	-	TGTGCCAGCAGTTACGACAGACTAAATCAGCCCCAGCATTTT	CASSYDRLNQPQHF
TRBJ1-2	-	TRBV7-9	14	TRBD1	TGTGCCAGCAGCCGCCGGGACAGGACCTATGGCTACACCTTC	CASSRRDRTYGYTF
TRBJ2-7	-	TRBV6-1	15	TRBD1	TGTGCCAGCAGTCCCCAAGGGACAGTCTCCTACGAGCAGTACTTC	CASSPQGTVSYEQYF
TRBJ1-1	few	TRBV20-1	13	TRBD1	TGCAGTGCTAGATGGACAGGGGACACTGAAGCTTTCTTT	CSARWTGDTEAFF
TRBJ2-7	-	TRBV6-1	15	TRBD2	TGTGCCAGCAGAGTAGCGGGAGGCCCACTGGGGGAGCAGTACTTC	CASRVAGGPLGEQYF
TRBJ2-2	once	TRBV25-1	14	-	TGTGCCAGTCTCTTTCCAAGGGAAACCGGGGAGCTGTTTTTT	CASLFPRETGELFF
TRBJ2-2	few	TRBV4-2	17	TRBD2	TGTGCCAGCAGCCAATTTGCCGGGGGGAAGAACACCGGGGAGCTGTTTTTT	CASSQFAGGKNTGELFF
TRBJ2-3	few	TRBV7-3	14	-	TGTGCCAGCAGCTTTCGGACAGCCACAGATACGCAGTATTTT	CASSFRTATDTQYF
TRBJ2-6	-	TRBV19	12	-	TGTGCCAGTAGCCCCTGGGCCAACGTCCTGACTTTC	CASSPWANVLTF
TRBJ1-2	-	TRBV2	13	-	TGTGCCAGCAGTGAGGACCAATTGGGGGCCTACACCTTC	CASSEDQLGAYTF
TRBJ1-6	-	TRBV20-1	15	-	TGCAGTGCACGCGGACAGTTCGCCTATAATTCACCCCTCCACTTT	CSARGQFAYNSPLHF
TRBJ2-7	-	TRBV6-1	16	TRBD2	TGTGCCAGCAGAAAGGGGACTAGCGGGAGCTCCTACGAGCAGTACTTC	CASRKGTSGSSYEQYF
TRBJ2-7	-	TRBV20-1	11	TRBD2	TGCAGTGCTAGTAGCGGGTACGAGCAGTACTTC	CSASSGYEQYF
TRBJ2-7	-	TRBV5-1	13	TRBD1	TGCGCCAGCAGCCCCGGGACAGGAACCGAGCAGTACTTC	CASSPGTGTEQYF
TRBJ2-5	few	TRBV7-2	14	TRBD1	TGTGCCAGCAGCTTCCAGGGGGCAGGGGAGACCCAGTACTTC	CASSFQGAGETQYF
TRBJ1-2	large	TRBV20-1	14	TRBD1	TGCAGTGCTACCTTGCCGGACAGGGTCTATGGCTACACCTTC	CSATLPDRVYGYTF
TRBJ2-3	-	TRBV20-1	11	-	TGCAGTGCTTTTAGAGCAGATACGCAGTATTTT	CSAFRADTQYF
TRBJ1-2	few	TRBV7-2	14	TRBD1	TGTGCCAGCAGCGTTACAGGGGGTTCCTATGGCTACACCTTC	CASSVTGGSYGYTF
TRBJ1-2	-	TRBV20-1	12	-	TGCAGTGCTAGAGGCCCCGGGCTTGGCTACACCTTC	CSARGPGLGYTF
TRBJ2-2	-	TRBV6-1	13	-	TGTGCCAGCAGTAGCCGGAACACCGGGGAGCTGTTTTTT	CASSSRNTGELFF
TRBJ2-3	-	TRBV20-1	12	-	TGCAGTGCCTTGTGGGGCACAGATACGCAGTATTTT	CSALWGTDTQYF
TRBJ2-3	-	TRBV20-1	14	TRBD2	TGCAGTGCTAGTAAGCGGGGGGGCACAGATACGCAGTATTTT	CSASKRGGTDTQYF
TRBJ1-1	-	TRBV21-1	11	-	TGTGCCACTCGAGACAGGATAGAAGCTTTCTTT	CATRDRIEAFF
TRBJ2-3	-	TRBV18	15	TRBD1	TGTGCCAGCTCAGGCGGGACAGGGGGCACAGATACGCAGTATTTT	CASSGGTGGTDTQYF
TRBJ1-2	few	TRBV19	14	-	TGTGCCAGTCAGAGCGGAAGGGCTAACTATGGCTACACCTTC	CASQSGRANYGYTF
TRBJ2-1	-	TRBV7-3	16	-	TGTGCCAGCAGCTTATATCCGGGACTGAACTACAATGAGCAGTTCTTC	CASSLYPGLNYNEQFF
TRBJ1-2	few	TRBV2	13	-	TGTGCCAGCAGTGAAAGGTGGATTTATGGCTACACCTTC	CASSERWIYGYTF
TRBJ2-7	-	TRBV20-1	15	-	TGCAGTGCTGGTTTCCAGGGGAGTCGCTCCTACGAGCAGTACTTC	CSAGFQGSRSYEQYF
TRBJ1-2	-	TRBV29-1	14	-	TGCAGCGTTGGACAGGCACAAATCAACTATGGCTACACCTTC	CSVGQAQINYGYTF
TRBJ2-7	-	TRBV9	16	-	TGTGCCAGCAGCTTCGGACGCGGGGACGCTTCGTACGAGCAGTACTTC	CASSFGRGDASYEQYF
TRBJ1-1	-	TRBV6-1	14	-	TGTGCCAGCTCTGTTCGGGACGGAGAAACTGAAGCTTTCTTT	CASSVRDGETEAFF
TRBJ2-3	-	TRBV20-1	16	TRBD2	TGCAGTGCCAAGACTAGCGGACACCGCGGGGTAGATACGCAGTATTTT	CSAKTSGHRGVDTQYF
TRBJ2-7	few	TRBV6-5	16	-	TGTGCCAGCAGTTACCCCTCCGGGTTACGCTCCTACGAGCAGTACTTC	CASSYPSGLRSYEQYF
TRBJ2-1	-	TRBV27	15	TRBD1	TGTGCCAGCAGTACGTGGGACAGGGGGTTACATGAGCAGTTCTTC	CASSTWDRGLHEQFF
TRBJ1-1	-	TRBV30	14	-	TGTGCCTGGACTGGCCAGGGGATGAACACTGAAGCTTTCTTT	CAWTGQGMNTEAFF
TRBJ2-3	-	TRBV10-3	16	TRBD2	TGTGCCATCAGCAAGACTAGCGGGACCATTGGTGATACGCAGTATTTT	CAISKTSGTIGDTQYF
TRBJ1-5	-	TRBV7-9	15	TRBD1	TGTGCCAGCAGCGCCACCACAGGGGGAGGTCAGCCCCAGCATTTT	CASSATTGGGQPQHF
TRBJ1-4	-	TRBV20-1	15	TRBD1	TGCAGTGCTAGCCCATCATCTACAGGGGGGGAAAAACTGTTTTTT	CSASPSSTGGEKLFF
TRBJ2-3	-	TRBV15	13	-	TGTGCCACCAGCAGAGAGGGGTCAGATACGCAGTATTTT	CATSREGSDTQYF
TRBJ1-1	-	TRBV7-9	13	-	TGTGCCAGCAGCGGAAATATGAACACTGAAGCTTTCTTT	CASSGNMNTEAFF
TRBJ1-2	-	TRBV20-1	12	-	TGCAGTGCTAGAAGGGACGGCTATGGCTACACCTTC	CSARRDGYGYTF